Listed below are T cell receptor beta chains from one sample, sequenced in a study of control samples from healthy donors and cancer patients. The assay was immunoSEQ multiplex PCR, and TCRdb's table has in-frame clones only and misses some. The sample contains 18,000 or so clones, about 86% of which appear only once. Sequencing was carried out using PBMCs. The receptors here all came from a woman in her seventies with colorectal cancer. Each CDR3 is given with its conserved first and last residue. A D gene is named only where the DNA matches it firmly. Size tells how often a clone was seen (once, few, many) or the class of an expanded clone, and some rows leave it out.

V: TRBV12-5; J: TRBJ1-1; size: .; D: TRBD1; DNA: TGTGCTAGTGGTTGGAGGACAGGAGAAGCTTTCTTT; CDR3: CASGWRTGEAFF
V: TRBV12-3/TRBV12-4; J: TRBJ1-4; size: .; D: .; DNA: TGTGCCAGCAGTTTAATGAGACTGGAAAAACTGTTTTTT; CDR3: CASSLMRLEKLFF
V: TRBV23-1; J: TRBJ2-5; size: .; D: .; DNA: TGCGCCAGCGTTTCCTTGGACCGGGAGACCCAGTACTTC; CDR3: CASVSLDRETQYF
V: TRBV11-2; J: TRBJ2-1; size: .; D: .; DNA: TGTGCCAGCACCTTATCCCCGGGCCTTTCCTACAATGAGCAGTTCTTC; CDR3: CASTLSPGLSYNEQFF
V: TRBV4-2; J: TRBJ2-1; size: once; D: TRBD2; DNA: TGTGCCAGCAGCCAAGAAGAGGCGGGAGGGCCCCATGAGCAGTTCTTC; CDR3: CASSQEEAGGPHEQFF
V: TRBV2; J: TRBJ2-7; size: .; D: .; DNA: TGTGCCAGCAGGCGGGGCTCCCCCTACGAGCAGTACTTC; CDR3: CASRRGSPYEQYF
V: TRBV4-3; J: TRBJ2-3; size: .; D: TRBD2; DNA: TGCGCCAGCAGCCAAGAGGTATCAAGCGGGGGCACAGATACGCAGTATTTT; CDR3: CASSQEVSSGGTDTQYF
V: TRBV7-2; J: TRBJ2-3; size: few; D: TRBD2; DNA: TGTGCCAGCAGCTTTGGGACTAGCGGGAGAAATACGCAGTATTTT; CDR3: CASSFGTSGRNTQYF
V: TRBV5-8; J: TRBJ2-3; size: .; D: .; DNA: TGTGCCAGCAGCCGAGGGGGGGACGTAACAGATACGCAGTATTTT; CDR3: CASSRGGDVTDTQYF
V: TRBV7-9; J: TRBJ2-5; size: .; D: .; DNA: TGTGCCAGCAGCTTATCTACAGGGTTCTCGGGGACCCAGTACTTC; CDR3: CASSLSTGFSGTQYF
V: TRBV4-2; J: TRBJ2-1; size: .; D: .; DNA: TGTGCCAGCAGCCAAGTTGGTCAGACCTACAATGAGCAGTTCTTC; CDR3: CASSQVGQTYNEQFF
V: TRBV3-1/TRBV3-2; J: TRBJ2-1; size: .; D: .; DNA: TGTGCCAGCAGCCAAGAAGCTGGCAGGGGGGGGAACAATGAGCAGTTCTTC; CDR3: CASSQEAGRGGNNEQFF
V: TRBV11-3; J: TRBJ1-6; size: .; D: .; DNA: TGTGCCAGCAGCCAATACAATTCACCCCTCCACTTT; CDR3: CASSQYNSPLHF
V: TRBV24-1; J: TRBJ2-1; size: .; D: TRBD2; DNA: TGTGCCACCAGTGATTTACCCACTAGCGGGGGGTTTCTAACCTACAATGAGCAGTTCTTC; CDR3: CATSDLPTSGGFLTYNEQFF
V: TRBV10-3; J: TRBJ2-5; size: .; D: .; DNA: TGTGCCATCAGTGAGGGTAGGGCAGAAGAGACCCAGTACTTC; CDR3: CAISEGRAEETQYF
V: TRBV18; J: TRBJ2-3; size: .; D: .; DNA: TGTGCCAGCTCACCACCGGACTCGGGTACGCAGTATTTT; CDR3: CASSPPDSGTQYF
V: TRBV7-9; J: TRBJ2-7; size: once; D: .; DNA: TGTGCCAGCAGCTTACCTTTGGGCGGGCAGAACTACGAGCAGTACTTC; CDR3: CASSLPLGGQNYEQYF
V: TRBV7-2; J: TRBJ2-7; size: .; D: .; DNA: TGTGCCAGCAGCTTGGGCAGGGCAACCTACGAGCAGTACTTC; CDR3: CASSLGRATYEQYF
V: TRBV5-6; J: TRBJ1-4; size: .; D: TRBD1; DNA: TGTGCCAGCAGCTGGGGACAGGGGGAAAAACTGTTTTTT; CDR3: CASSWGQGEKLFF
V: TRBV19; J: TRBJ2-5; size: once; D: .; DNA: TGTGCCAGTAGTATAGTCCCGGAGACCCAGTACTTC; CDR3: CASSIVPETQYF
V: TRBV6-5; J: TRBJ1-1; size: .; D: TRBD1; DNA: TGTGCCACCGGGGACAGCAAAGAAGCTTTCTTT; CDR3: CATGDSKEAFF
V: TRBV27; J: TRBJ2-7; size: .; D: .; DNA: TGTGCCAGCAGTTTATCGCAGGGGAGCGAGCAGTACTTC; CDR3: CASSLSQGSEQYF
V: TRBV11-3; J: TRBJ2-5; size: once; D: .; DNA: TGTGCCAGCAGCTTAGATATGATGGGAGAGACCCAGTACTTC; CDR3: CASSLDMMGETQYF
V: TRBV18; J: TRBJ2-7; size: .; D: TRBD1; DNA: TGTGCCAGCTCACCATCCGGACAGGCGACACCCCAGCAGTACTTC; CDR3: CASSPSGQATPQQYF
V: TRBV9; J: TRBJ1-3; size: .; D: .; DNA: TGTGCCAGCAGCCCCTCCGAGGGGTTCGGAAACACCATATATTTT; CDR3: CASSPSEGFGNTIYF
V: TRBV9; J: TRBJ2-1; size: .; D: TRBD2; DNA: TGTGCCAGCAGCCCAGTCGGGCTAGCGGAACCCCCCCGGTTCTTC; CDR3: CASSPVGLAEPPRFF
V: TRBV4-2; J: TRBJ1-2; size: once; D: TRBD1; DNA: TGTGCCAGCAGCCAAGTCCGGACAGGGAACTATGGCTACACCTTC; CDR3: CASSQVRTGNYGYTF
V: TRBV18; J: TRBJ2-3; size: .; D: TRBD2; DNA: TGTGCCAGCTCATCCCGGACTAGCGGGAAGACAGATACGCAGTATTTT; CDR3: CASSSRTSGKTDTQYF
V: TRBV4-2; J: TRBJ1-2; size: .; D: .; DNA: TGTGCCAGCAGCCAAGATCCGAGGACCTTTAACTATGGCTACACCTTC; CDR3: CASSQDPRTFNYGYTF
V: TRBV5-1; J: TRBJ1-4; size: .; D: TRBD1; DNA: TGCGCCAGCAGCTTCGGGCAGGGGGCTGAAAAACTGTTTTTT; CDR3: CASSFGQGAEKLFF
V: TRBV3-1/TRBV3-2; J: TRBJ2-7; size: .; D: TRBD2; DNA: TGTGCCAGCAGCCAAGGTCCACTAGCGGGAGGAGGGTACGAGCAGTACTTC; CDR3: CASSQGPLAGGGYEQYF
V: TRBV9; J: TRBJ2-3; size: .; D: TRBD2; DNA: TGTGCCAGCAGCCCCCCCGGGAGGGCACTAGCAGATACGCAGTATTTT; CDR3: CASSPPGRALADTQYF
V: TRBV6-1; J: TRBJ1-2; size: .; D: .; DNA: TGTGCCAGCAGTGCGACGCGGCCCAGGGGCTTCTATGGCTACACCTTC; CDR3: CASSATRPRGFYGYTF
V: TRBV13; J: TRBJ2-7; size: .; D: TRBD2; DNA: TGTGCCAGCAGCTCAGGGTCGAGACTAGCGGGAGAGAGGGGCTACGAGCAGTACTTC; CDR3: CASSSGSRLAGERGYEQYF
V: TRBV7-2; J: TRBJ2-5; size: .; D: .; DNA: TGTGCCAGCAGCTACCAGTCCGGGACAAGGAGAGAGACCCAGTACTTC; CDR3: CASSYQSGTRRETQYF
V: TRBV2; J: TRBJ1-2; size: .; D: .; DNA: TGTGCCAGCAGTGAAGTTGGCTACACCTTC; CDR3: CASSEVGYTF
V: TRBV4-2; J: TRBJ1-1; size: .; D: .; DNA: TGTGCCAGCAGCCAAGGGGGGCAGGGAAACACTGAAGCTTTCTTT; CDR3: CASSQGGQGNTEAFF
V: TRBV6-5; J: TRBJ1-2; size: .; D: TRBD1; DNA: TGTGCCAGTTGGACAGGGACCTATGGCTACACCTTC; CDR3: CASWTGTYGYTF